Here is one T cell receptor (beta chain) with its context. Antigen: not known. This clone may be a read error of a much larger clone one base away. This entry comes from a study of cytomegalovirus exposure and HLA in healthy donors. PCR employed 60 Vbeta and 13 Jbeta primers. The assay was immunoSEQ multiplex PCR, and TCRdb's table has in-frame clones only and misses some. The data contain 200,000 to 300,000 clones, approximately 84% of them singletons. Overall study findings and caveats: Later, an analysis showed that TCR beta chains associated with HLA were more clonally expanded than others that were equally common.

Germline values: CDR1 SGHNT, CDR2 YYREEE (reference sequence). Trimming cost V 3 bases and J 6 bases, with 4 bases left between them. CDR3 length equals 11 residues. The rearrangement uses TRBV5-4 and TRBJ2-1, with D unclear. Sequenced: PBMCs. The receptor's source is a woman in her thirties or forties in good health and CMV-seropositive. CDR3 residues: CASSSFNEQFF. The DNA of the CDR3 is TGTGCCAGCAGCTCTTTCAATGAGCAGTTCTTC. The complete variable domain, with remaining parts taken from reference TRBV5-4 and TRBJ2-1, reads ETGVTQSPTHLIKTRGQQVTLRCSSQSGHNTVSWYQQALGQGPQFIFQYYREEENGRGNFPPRFSGLQFPNYSSELNVNALELDDSALYLCASSSFNEQFFGPGTRLTVL.